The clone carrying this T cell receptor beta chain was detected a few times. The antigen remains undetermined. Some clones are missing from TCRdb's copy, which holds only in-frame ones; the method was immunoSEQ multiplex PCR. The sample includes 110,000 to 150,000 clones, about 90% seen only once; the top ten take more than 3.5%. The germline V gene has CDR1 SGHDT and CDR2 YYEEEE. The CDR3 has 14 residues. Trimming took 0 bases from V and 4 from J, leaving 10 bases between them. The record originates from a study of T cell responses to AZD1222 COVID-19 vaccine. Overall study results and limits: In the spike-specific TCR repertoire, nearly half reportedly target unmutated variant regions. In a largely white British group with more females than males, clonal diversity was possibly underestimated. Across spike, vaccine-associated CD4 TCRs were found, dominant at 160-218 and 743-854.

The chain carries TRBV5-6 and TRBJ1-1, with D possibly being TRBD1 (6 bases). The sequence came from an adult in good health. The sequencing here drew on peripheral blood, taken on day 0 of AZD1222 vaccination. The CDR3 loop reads CASSLGWGLTEAFF. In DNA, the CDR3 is TGTGCCAGCAGCTTGGGATGGGGGCTCACTGAAGCTTTCTTT. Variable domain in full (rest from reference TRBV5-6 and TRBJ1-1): DAGVTQSPTHLIKTRGQQVTLRCSPKSGHDTVSWYQQALGQGPQFIFQYYEEEERQRGNFPDRFSGHQFPNYSSELNVNALLLGDSALYLCASSLGWGLTEAFFGQGTRLTVV.